This record looks at one T cell receptor (beta chain) sequence and its context. Its target is not known. This record comes from a study of STAT5B mutations in CD4+ large granular lymphocyte leukemia. Overall study results and limits: TRBV06-family usage was enriched in top patient clones (8/27) versus controls (2/35).

TCRdb's copy holds only in-frame clones and misses some; the assay was immunoSEQ multiplex PCR. The table lists more than 25,000 clones, over 70% of them singletons. CDR3 length: 17 amino acids. Looked up from germline, CDR1 is SNHLY and CDR2 is FYNNEI. Trimming removed 7 bases from V and 0 bases from J, with 16 bases in between. The J gene is TRBJ2-6, the V gene TRBV2; possibly TRBD1 for D (6 bases). Source material: CD4+ T cells from blood buffy coats. This receptor was taken from a human donor in good health. The CDR3 reads CASIRTGQVSGANVLTF. The CDR3 DNA reads as TGTGCCAGCATCAGAACAGGGCAAGTCTCTGGGGCCAACGTCCTGACTTTC.